This section outlines one TCR beta chain sequence together with its context. This entry comes from a study of shared clonotypes between healthy human individuals. The V end was cut by 0 bases, the J end by 4 bases, with 9 bases between. This CDR3 spans 14 amino acids. Looked up from germline, CDR1 is SGDLS and CDR2 is YYNGEE. The sequencing of unsorted PBMC DNA took place on ten immunoSEQ deep assay plates. Assay: immunoSEQ multiplex PCR; the TCRdb copy retains only in-frame clones and omits some. The sample yields approximately 440,000 clones, approximately 77% seen once. This TCR was sampled from a woman aged 35 to 49 in good health. Some clones in this sample may be carry-over from other donors' samples. This chain joins TRBV9 and TRBJ2-3; the D is unclear. Material for sequencing was PBMCs. The chain's CDR3 is CASSVESLADTQYF. The CDR3 coding sequence is TGTGCCAGCAGCGTAGAATCCCTAGCAGATACGCAGTATTTT.